This TCR beta chain stems from a study of blood T cell repertoires in COVID-19. About the study: Sites across the United States, Italy and Spain contributed samples from acute and convalescent COVID-19.

Clones were read by immunoSEQ multiplex PCR, and TCRdb kept only the in-frame ones, dropping some. The repertoire holds some 300,000 clones, with around 90% as singletons. V was cut by 2 bases and J by 0 bases, with 11 bases left in between. This CDR3 spans 15 amino acids. Germline CDR1 MNHNS, CDR2 SASEGT. The sequencing input was peripheral blood. This rearrangement joins TRBV6-1 to TRBJ2-7; perhaps TRBD2 as D (6 bases). The sequence came from a man between 65 and 79 years old with acute or convalescent COVID-19. Here the CDR3 DNA reads TGTGCCAGCAGTGAAATGGGGGGAAGCTCCTACGAGCAGTACTTC. It encodes CASSEMGGSSYEQYF.